These 25 T cell receptor beta chains originate from one sample sequenced in a study of cytomegalovirus exposure and HLA in healthy donors. The PCR had 60 Vbeta and 13 Jbeta primers. The table came from immunoSEQ multiplex PCR; TCRdb's copy has only in-frame clones and leaves some out. The sample yields 120,000 to 150,000 clones, about three quarters seen once. The sample consisted of PBMCs. These receptors were obtained from a man aged 35-49 years in good health and CMV-seropositive.

This clone turned up a few times. The chain employs TRBV30 and TRBJ1-2; D is uncertain. Germline CDR1 and CDR2: GTSNPN and SVGIG (reference sequence). CDR3 length: 12 amino acids. V dropped 0 bases and J dropped 4 bases, with 6 bases sitting between them. The CDR3 DNA reads TGTGCCTGGAGTGTATCTCTCTATGGCTACACCTTC. Translation: CAWSVSLYGYTF.

The chain couples TRBV5-1 to TRBJ2-7; 8 nucleotides match TRBD2. J gave up 1 base and V 3 bases, and 18 bases lay outside the gene matches. CDR1 SGHRS and CDR2 YFSETQ come from the germline V gene. This CDR3 has 19 residues. CDR3: CASSYMSSGSGGTSYEQYF. The CDR3 DNA follows: TGCGCCAGCAGCTATATGAGTTCGGGCAGCGGGGGAACTTCCTACGAGCAGTACTTC.

The CDR3 DNA reads TGTGCCAGCAGCTTGTCTAGCGGGGGTTCCACCGGGGAGCTGTTTTTT. Its translation is CASSLSSGGSTGELFF. The chain combines TRBV5-6 with TRBJ2-2; 10 bases fit TRBD2. The length of the CDR3 is 16 residues. Trimming cost V 1 base and J 4 bases; bases outside gene matches: 4. Per germline, CDR1 SGHDT and CDR2 YYEEEE.

The chain couples TRBV5-4 to TRBJ1-1; D not certain. The CDR3 runs to 13 residues. Germline-derived CDR1 and CDR2 are SGHNT and YYREEE (reference sequence). Trimming pared 4 bases from V and 0 bases from J, leaving 7 bases between. In DNA, the CDR3 is TGTGCCAGCAGCCGAGGGATGAACACTGAAGCTTTCTTT. Protein sequence: CASSRGMNTEAFF.

The chain has TRBV19 and TRBJ1-1; 7 nucleotides align to TRBD1. Germline CDR1 is LNHDA and CDR2 is SQIVND (reference sequence). The CDR3 consists of 14 residues. Trimming removed 5 bases from V and 3 bases from J; junction bases left unmatched: 6. The CDR3 nucleotides read TGTGCCAGTAGTCCAGGGACAGACTACACTGAAGCTTTCTTT. Amino acids: CASSPGTDYTEAFF. The full variable domain, rest sourced from reference TRBV19 and TRBJ1-1, is DGGITQSPKYLFRKEGQNVTLSCEQNLNHDAMYWYRQDPGQGLRLIYYSQIVNDFQKGDIAEGYSVSREKKESFPLTVTSAQKNPTAFYLCASSPGTDYTEAFFGQGTRLTVV.

This chain links TRBV28 with TRBJ1-2, with 8 nucleotides matching TRBD1. Unmatched junction bases numbered 13, after V lost 5 bases and J lost 8 bases. This CDR3 has 15 amino acids. In germline, CDR1 is MDHEN, CDR2 SYDVKM. The CDR3 sequence: CASSTTGGRLLGYTF. The CDR3 DNA is TGTGCCAGCAGTACCACAGGGGGGCGGCTGTTGGGCTACACCTTC.

The V and J genes are TRBV19 and TRBJ1-2; D remains unclear. This CDR3 has 13 amino acids. Trimming stripped 3 bases from V and 3 bases from J, with 8 bases between. The germline V gene has CDR1 LNHDA and CDR2 SQIVND (reference sequence). The CDR3 spells CASSINRDYGYTF. Here the CDR3 DNA reads TGTGCCAGTAGTATTAACCGGGACTATGGCTACACCTTC. Filled out from reference TRBV19 and TRBJ1-2, the complete variable domain reads DGGITQSPKYLFRKEGQNVTLSCEQNLNHDAMYWYRQDPGQGLRLIYYSQIVNDFQKGDIAEGYSVSREKKESFPLTVTSAQKNPTAFYLCASSINRDYGYTFGSGTRLTVV.

The chain carries TRBV6-1 and TRBJ1-1, with D uncertain. The V and J ends lost 5 bases and 4 bases respectively, with 17 bases between them. This CDR3 comprises 15 residues. Germline CDR1 reads MNHNS; CDR2 reads SASEGT. The CDR3 DNA sequence: TGTGCCAGCAGTACCCACCCTCGACTAACCACTGAAGCTTTCTTT. Translation: CASSTHPRLTTEAFF.

V is TRBV28 and J is TRBJ1-1; 11 bases fit TRBD1. The CDR3 sequence is 14 residues long. Trimming removed 3 bases from V and 7 bases from J; junction bases left unmatched: 4. Germline V gene data show CDR1 as MDHEN and CDR2 as SYDVKM. CDR3 region: CASSFPGTGGEAFF. CDR3 sequence (DNA): TGTGCCAGCAGTTTCCCCGGGACAGGGGGTGAAGCTTTCTTT.

The V call is TRBV7-9, the J call TRBJ1-1; 9 bases align to TRBD1. CDR1 and CDR2 from the germline V gene are SEHNR and FQNEAQ (reference sequence). The trim removed 3 bases at V and 11 bases at J, leaving 1 base unmatched. The CDR3 spans 11 residues. The CDR3 DNA reads as TGTGCCAGCAGCTTCGACAGGGGGGCTTTCTTT. Translated, it gives CASSFDRGAFF.

V gene TRBV5-1 combines with J gene TRBJ2-7, with D possibly being TRBD1 (5 bases). V was trimmed by 1 base and J by 2 bases, leaving 10 bases between them. The CDR3 is 14 residues long. Germline V gene sequence: CDR1 SGHRS, CDR2 YFSETQ. The CDR3 spells CASSLMTATYEQYF. The CDR3 DNA reads as TGCGCCAGCAGCTTGATGACAGCCACCTACGAGCAGTACTTC.

This rearrangement joins TRBV7-2 to TRBJ2-7, with D tentatively TRBD2 (5 bases). The CDR3 sequence is 13 residues long. V dropped 4 bases and J dropped 4 bases, with 11 bases sitting between them. Germline V CDR1 and CDR2: SGHTA, FQGNSA. The CDR3 is CASSSDSYYEQYF. CDR3 coding DNA: TGTGCCAGCAGCTCGGACTCCTATTACGAGCAGTACTTC.

Here the CDR3 DNA reads TGTGCCAGCAGCCAATTTTTCGTCGCGACAGGGGCGATTGCCCTCTATGGCTACACCTTC. Translating it yields CASSQFFVATGAIALYGYTF. The chain carries TRBV14 and TRBJ1-2; 8 bases fit TRBD1. The CDR3 consists of 20 residues. V was pared by 2 bases and J by 4 bases, with 21 bases of the junction left unmatched. The V gene's germline CDR1 is SGHDN and CDR2 FVKESK.

The J gene is TRBJ1-4, the V gene TRBV25-1, with D perhaps matching TRBD1 (5 bases). The germline CDR1 and CDR2 sequences are MGHDK and SYGVNS. V lost 8 bases and J 11 bases, leaving 15 bases between the germline ends. This CDR3 is built from 12 residues. This CDR3 is CASGGGTTKLFF. CDR3 nucleotides: TGTGCCAGCGGGGGGGGGACGACGAAACTGTTTTTT.

The chain joins TRBV5-1 to TRBJ1-1; D remains unclear. V lost 3 bases to trimming and J lost 0 bases, with 6 bases between them. Looked up from germline, CDR1 is SGHRS and CDR2 is YFSETQ. The CDR3 is made up of 13 amino acids. DNA of the CDR3: TGCGCCAGCAGCTCACAACTGAACACTGAAGCTTTCTTT. Translating it yields CASSSQLNTEAFF.

The gene calls are TRBV11-2 and TRBJ2-7, with D possibly TRBD1 on 6 matching bases. The CDR3 length is 14 residues. Trimming removed 1 base at V and 0 bases at J, with 7 bases between. Per germline, CDR1 SGHAT and CDR2 FQNNGV. The CDR3, as DNA: TGTGCCAGCAGCTTAGGCAGGGGCTCCTACGAGCAGTACTTC. Translation gives CASSLGRGSYEQYF.

This clone occurred once. The rearrangement links TRBV5-6 to TRBJ2-5; 7 bases map to TRBD1. The last part of the DNA fits TRBJ2-7 better; the J call may be wrong. The CDR3 runs 13 residues. Germline CDR1 is SGHDT and CDR2 is YYEEEE. The CDR3 protein is CASKGQSSYEQYF. For the CDR3, the DNA is TGTGCCAGCAAGGGACAGAGCTCCTACGAGCAGTACTTC.

This chain connects TRBV5-1 to TRBJ2-7; maybe TRBD2 (6 bases). Between the trimmed V and J ends, which lost 4 bases and 0 bases, there was a span of 14 bases. The length of the CDR3 is 15 residues. Germline V CDR1 and CDR2: SGHRS, YFSETQ. CDR3 in amino acids: CASSLGTSSSYEQYF. The CDR3 bases are TGCGCCAGCAGCCTTGGGACTTCCAGCTCCTACGAGCAGTACTTC. Complete variable domain (other parts from reference TRBV5-1 and TRBJ2-7): KAGVTQTPRYLIKTRGQQVTLSCSPISGHRSVSWYQQTPGQGLQFLFEYFSETQRNKGNFPGRFSGRQFSNSRSEMNVSTLELGDSALYLCASSLGTSSSYEQYFGPGTRLTVT.

This sequence joins TRBV4-2 and TRBJ2-5, with 8 bases matching TRBD1. The CDR3 covers 17 residues. V gave up 1 base and J gave up 2 bases; unmatched junction bases: 9. Germline-derived CDR1 and CDR2 are LGHNA and YNFKEQ. CDR3 sequence (DNA): TGTGCCAGCAGCCAAGGGGTTAGCAGGGGGCGGCAAGAGACCCAGTACTTC. As protein: CASSQGVSRGRQETQYF.

The chain joins TRBV7-6 to TRBJ2-1; D not certain. V gave up 3 bases and J gave up 7 bases, with 16 bases separating them. Germline V gene lookup returns CDR1 SGHVS and CDR2 FNYEAQ. This CDR3 region has 15 residues. The CDR3 region has the DNA TGTGCCAGCAGCTTGCAGGCTGCCCTTAAAAATGAGCAGTTCTTC. Protein: CASSLQAALKNEQFF.

V is TRBV11-3 and J is TRBJ2-7; D unclear. The germline V and J ends were trimmed by 7 bases and 0 bases, with 13 bases remaining between them. This CDR3 contains 14 residues. The germline CDR1 and CDR2 sequences are SGHNT and YENEEA. CDR3 region: CASKTQEVSYEQYF. CDR3 DNA sequence: TGTGCCAGCAAAACTCAAGAGGTCTCCTACGAGCAGTACTTC.

This clone occurred a few times. The chain joins TRBV2 to TRBJ2-1, with 14 bases fitting TRBD2. This CDR3 contains 17 residues. V dropped 6 bases and J dropped 1; count of bases not matched to a gene: 5. CDR1 and CDR2 from the germline V gene are SNHLY and FYNNEI. The DNA for the CDR3 is TGTGCCAGCAGCGAGACTAGCGGGAGGGCATCCTACAATGAGCAGTTCTTC. Protein sequence: CASSETSGRASYNEQFF.

The chain links TRBV5-6 to TRBJ2-5; D remains ambiguous. Deletions cut 4 bases from V and 2 bases from J, with 3 bases between. The V gene's germline CDR1 is SGHDT and CDR2 YYEEEE. This CDR3 is built from 11 residues. CDR3 coding DNA: TGTGCCAGCAGCCTTCAAGAGACCCAGTACTTC. It yields the protein CASSLQETQYF. Looking up the rest from reference TRBV5-6 and TRBJ2-5 gives the full variable domain: DAGVTQSPTHLIKTRGQQVTLRCSPKSGHDTVSWYQQALGQGPQFIFQYYEEEERQRGNFPDRFSGHQFPNYSSELNVNALLLGDSALYLCASSLQETQYFGPGTRLLVL.

This clone came up once. This chain uses TRBV7-2 with TRBJ2-7, with 13 bases matching TRBD2. The V gene end was trimmed by 5 bases and the J gene end by 3 bases; junction bases not matched to a gene: 7. CDR3 length equals 16 residues. From germline, CDR1 is SGHTA and CDR2 FQGNSA. The CDR3 DNA is TGTGCCAGCAGCCCACAACTAGCGGGAGGGCTCTACGAGCAGTACTTC. Translation gives CASSPQLAGGLYEQYF.

The rearrangement joins TRBV25-1 to TRBJ1-4; 9 bases are a match to TRBD1. The germline V gene encodes CDR1 MGHDK and CDR2 SYGVNS. There are 14 residues in the CDR3. V was clipped by 1 base and J by 8 bases; unmatched bases: 2. The CDR3 DNA reads TGTGCCAGCAGTGAATGGGGACAGGGCGAAAAACTGTTTTTT. Residues: CASSEWGQGEKLFF.